The present T cell receptor (beta chain) was sequenced within a study of blood T cell repertoires in COVID-19. Across the study: Sources were T cells, B-cell-depleted T cells, or PBMCs; the material itself was cDNA or gDNA.

The CDR3 runs to 13 residues. Trimming took 6 bases from V and 4 from J, leaving 14 bases between them. Germline V gives CDR1 SGHNT, CDR2 YYREEE (reference sequence). TCRdb's table, derived via immunoSEQ multiplex PCR, lists solely in-frame clones and lacks some. In the table there are about 160,000 clones, around four fifths of which are singletons. Specimen: peripheral blood. The chain is built from TRBV5-4 and TRBJ2-7; D ambiguous. The TCR sequence derives from a woman older than 75 with acute or convalescent COVID-19. This chain's CDR3 is CASTTSGVYEQYF. CDR3 coding DNA: TGTGCCAGCACCACATCCGGAGTGTACGAGCAGTACTTC.